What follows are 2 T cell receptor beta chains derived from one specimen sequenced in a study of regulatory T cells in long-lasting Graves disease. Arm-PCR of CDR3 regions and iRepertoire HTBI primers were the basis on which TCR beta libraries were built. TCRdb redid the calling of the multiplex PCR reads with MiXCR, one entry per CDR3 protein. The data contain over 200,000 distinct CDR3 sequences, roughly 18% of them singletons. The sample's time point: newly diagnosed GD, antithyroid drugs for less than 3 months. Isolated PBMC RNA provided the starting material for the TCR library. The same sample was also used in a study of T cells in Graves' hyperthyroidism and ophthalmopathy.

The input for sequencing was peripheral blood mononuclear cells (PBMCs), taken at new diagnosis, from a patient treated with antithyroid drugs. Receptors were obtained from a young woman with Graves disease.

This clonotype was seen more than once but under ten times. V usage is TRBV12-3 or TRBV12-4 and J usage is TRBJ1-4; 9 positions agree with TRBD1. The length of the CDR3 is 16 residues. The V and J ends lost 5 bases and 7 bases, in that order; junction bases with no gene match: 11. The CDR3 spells CASSTSSGTGFEKLFF. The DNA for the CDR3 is TGTGCCAGCAGTACCTCGTCCGGGACAGGGTTTGAAAAACTGTTTTTT.

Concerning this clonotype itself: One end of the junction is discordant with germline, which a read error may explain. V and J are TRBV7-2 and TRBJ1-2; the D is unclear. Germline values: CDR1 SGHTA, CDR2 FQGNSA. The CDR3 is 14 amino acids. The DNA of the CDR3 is TGCGCCAGCAGCCAAGATCCTTCACTAGACGACTACACCTTC. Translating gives CASSQDPSLDDYTF.